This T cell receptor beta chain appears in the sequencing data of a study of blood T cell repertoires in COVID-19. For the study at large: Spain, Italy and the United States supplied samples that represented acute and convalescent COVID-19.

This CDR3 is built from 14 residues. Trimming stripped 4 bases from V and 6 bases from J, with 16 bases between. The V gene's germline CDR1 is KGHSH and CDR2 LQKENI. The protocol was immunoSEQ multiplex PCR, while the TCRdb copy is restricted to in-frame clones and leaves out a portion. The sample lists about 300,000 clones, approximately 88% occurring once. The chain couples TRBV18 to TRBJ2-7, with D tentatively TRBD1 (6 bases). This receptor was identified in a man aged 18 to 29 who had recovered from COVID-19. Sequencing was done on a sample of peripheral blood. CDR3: CASSLGTLLSEQYF. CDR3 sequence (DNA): TGTGCCAGCTCACTTGGGACATTACTATCCGAGCAGTACTTC.